A single T cell receptor beta chain is shown here with its context. The antigen remains undetermined. The germline V gene has CDR1 LGHDT and CDR2 YNNKEL (reference sequence). This CDR3 has 12 amino acids. Trimming took 3 bases from V and 10 from J; bases not matched to a gene: 5. The data were taken from a study of blood T cells in healthy people across ages. Next came a second PCR, run for about 7 to 12 cycles, which used a sample-barcoded 5' primer along with a J-beta primer mix. Samples each returned at least 3 million CDR3-containing paired-end reads. TCRdb reanalysed the 5' RACE reads using MiXCR and keeps one entry per CDR3 protein. This sample has about 760,000 distinct CDR3 sequences; approximately 25% occur once, and the top ten carry under 10%. Points from the study as a whole: Naive T cell percentage by flow cytometry tracked strongly with beta diversity.

Donors were systemically healthy Caucasian individuals from Russia aged 6 to 90 years. The sample was also reused in another study, on T cells of mothers and their children.

The clonotype comes from a boy younger than 18 in good health. The sequencing sample was made of blood. The chain joins TRBV3-1 to TRBJ1-1; TRBD1 agrees at 7 bases. CDR3 sequence: CASSQEGARAFF. The CDR3 nucleotides read TGTGCCAGCAGCCAGGAGGGGGCTCGAGCTTTCTTT.